What follows are 26 T cell receptor beta chains derived from one specimen sequenced in a study of cytomegalovirus exposure and HLA in healthy donors. PCR amplification relied on 60 Vbeta primers (plus 13 Jbeta primers). The method was immunoSEQ multiplex PCR; TCRdb's version includes in-frame clones alone and lacks a portion of them. The repertoire holds roughly 180,000 clones, more than 70% seen once, with approximately 0.25% in the top ten. Sequenced material: PBMCs. The source of these receptors is a boy between 10 and 17 years old in good health and CMV-seronegative.

V usage is TRBV2 and J usage is TRBJ2-7; a weak D match, TRBD2 (7 bases). Trimming removed 11 bases at V and 0 bases at J, with 20 bases between. This CDR3 contains 15 residues. CDR1 SNHLY and CDR2 FYNNEI come from the germline V gene. CDR3 nucleotide sequence: TGTGCCCTCAGGAGGGGGGGGTCCTTCTCCTACGAGCAGTACTTC. This codes for CALRRGGSFSYEQYF.

The J gene is TRBJ2-7, the V gene TRBV5-4; D perhaps matches TRBD1 (6 bases). The CDR3 runs to 14 residues. The ends were cut back, 4 bases at V and 1 base at J, with 12 bases in the middle. Germline V gives CDR1 SGHNT, CDR2 YYREEE (reference sequence). The CDR3 loop is CASSKGDGSYEQYF. The DNA of the CDR3 is TGTGCCAGCAGCAAGGGGGACGGGTCCTACGAGCAGTACTTC.

The gene calls are TRBV9 and TRBJ2-1; 8 bases match TRBD1. Germline V gene sequence: CDR1 SGDLS, CDR2 YYNGEE. This CDR3 is built from 14 residues. J was trimmed by 6 bases and V by 3 bases; bases with no gene match: 5. In DNA, the CDR3 is TGTGCCAGCAGCGCAGGGACAGGCGGCAATGAGCAGTTCTTC. Its translation: CASSAGTGGNEQFF.

The rearrangement uses TRBV5-6 and TRBJ2-7; D gene ambiguous. The CDR3 runs 14 residues. CDR1 is SGHDT, CDR2 YYEEEE, per germline. The V end was cut by 4 bases, the J end by 2 bases, with 13 bases between. CDR3 nucleotides: TGTGCCAGCAGCCAACCTGACGGAGCCTACGAGCAGTACTTC. Translation: CASSQPDGAYEQYF.

This chain connects TRBV10-3 to TRBJ1-6, with D perhaps TRBD1 (5 bases). V was pared by 6 bases and J by 7 bases, with 19 bases between. The germline V gene has CDR1 ENHRY and CDR2 SYGVKD. This CDR3 is built from 16 residues. CDR3 DNA sequence: TGTGCCATCAGCGGGGGGGTCTTAGGGATGAATTCACCCCTCCACTTT. It codes for CAISGGVLGMNSPLHF.

The chain couples TRBV19 to TRBJ1-2, with 11 positions matching TRBD1. The CDR3 has 17 residues. Per the germline V gene, CDR1 is LNHDA and CDR2 is SQIVND (reference sequence). The V and J ends lost 9 bases and 4 bases, in that order; junction bases with no gene match: 16. The CDR3 protein is CASSITGQGAPGYGYTF. CDR3 in DNA: TGTGCCAGCTCCATCACCGGACAGGGGGCGCCGGGCTATGGCTACACCTTC.

This clone was counted only a few times. The CDR3 DNA follows: TGTGCCAGCAGCTTTCGGGGACTCCGAGACGTCAATCAGCCCCAGCATTTT. Encoded protein: CASSFRGLRDVNQPQHF. The gene calls are TRBV5-6 and TRBJ1-5; possibly TRBD1 for D (5 bases). Looked up from germline, CDR1 is SGHDT and CDR2 is YYEEEE. Trimming cost V 2 bases and J 3 bases, with 18 bases left between them. The CDR3 length is 17 residues.

The V call is TRBV4-2, the J call TRBJ2-7; TRBD2 matches 8 bases. Germline-derived CDR1 and CDR2 are LGHNA and YNFKEQ. This CDR3 contains 17 residues. The V gene end was trimmed by 4 bases and the J gene end by 7 bases; junction bases not matched to a gene: 18. CDR3 loop: CASSPARRGGGPGEQYF. The CDR3 nucleotides are TGTGCCAGCAGCCCCGCACGGCGGGGCGGGGGGCCGGGGGAGCAGTACTTC.

In its sample, this clone was seen once. The rearrangement uses TRBV9 and TRBJ2-3; TRBD2 aligns across 10 bases. This CDR3 is 19 amino acids long. Germline trimming cut 2 bases from V and 0 bases from J; bases unmatched to any gene: 12. Germline CDR1 SGDLS, CDR2 YYNGEE. This chain's CDR3 is CASSVGLAGALGSTDTQYF. In nucleotides, the CDR3 is TGTGCCAGCAGCGTGGGGCTAGCGGGGGCCCTTGGTAGCACAGATACGCAGTATTTT. Full variable domain (rest looked up from reference TRBV9 and TRBJ2-3): DSGVTQTPKHLITATGQRVTLRCSPRSGDLSVYWYQQSLDQGLQFLIQYYNGEERAKGNILERFSAQQFPDLHSELNLSSLELGDSALYFCASSVGLAGALGSTDTQYFGPGTRLTVL.

This chain joins TRBV14 and TRBJ2-3; 9 positions agree with TRBD2. Per the germline V gene, CDR1 is SGHDN and CDR2 is FVKESK. This CDR3 spans 17 amino acids. Trimming cost V 0 bases and J 2 bases; bases outside gene matches: 6. The CDR3 loop is CASSQDRLAGLTDTQYF. DNA for the CDR3: TGTGCCAGCAGCCAAGATAGGCTAGCGGGGCTCACAGATACGCAGTATTTT.

This rearrangement joins TRBV4-3 to TRBJ1-1; the D is unclear. Germline CDR1 reads LGHNA; CDR2 reads YSLEER. V was shortened by 1 base and J by 2 bases, with 8 bases between the two germline ends. This CDR3 is built from 14 residues. CDR3 in amino acids: CASSQGLINTEAFF. Written as DNA, the CDR3 is TGCGCCAGCAGCCAAGGACTCATAAACACTGAAGCTTTCTTT.

V gene TRBV6-4 combines with J gene TRBJ1-1; 8 nucleotides match TRBD1. Trimming at V came to 4 bases and at J to 1 base, leaving 2 bases not matched to a gene. Germline V gene sequence: CDR1 MRHNA, CDR2 SNTAGT. The CDR3 is 14 amino acids. CDR3 sequence reads: CASSVDRGNTEAFF. The CDR3 DNA sequence: TGTGCCAGCAGTGTCGACAGGGGGAACACTGAAGCTTTCTTT.

Only one count was recorded for this clone. The genes are TRBV13 and TRBJ2-3; 8 nucleotides line up with TRBD1. Germline CDR1 reads PRHDT; CDR2 reads FYEKMQ (reference sequence). Losses at the gene ends were 7 bases for V and 2 bases for J; bases not matched to a gene: 5. This CDR3 has 14 residues. The chain's CDR3 is CASNLRGLTDTQYF. CDR3 in DNA: TGTGCCAGCAACCTCAGGGGGCTCACAGATACGCAGTATTTT.

The CDR3: CASSFSPGDSRETQYF. The CDR3 coding sequence is TGTGCCAGCAGTTTCTCCCCGGGGGACAGTAGAGAGACCCAGTACTTC. The V call is TRBV27, the J call TRBJ2-5; weak D call: TRBD1 (7 bases). Per germline, CDR1 MNHEY and CDR2 SMNVEV (reference sequence). The V gene lost 3 bases and the J gene lost 4 bases, with 18 bases spanning the gap. CDR3 length equals 16 residues.

V gene TRBV11-2 combines with J gene TRBJ2-5, with TRBD2 matching 7 bases. The CDR3 sequence is 15 residues long. Per germline, CDR1 SGHAT and CDR2 FQNNGV. With V trimmed by 5 bases and J by 2 bases, 8 bases remained unmatched. The CDR3 reads CASSTGTKAQETQYF. Here the CDR3 DNA reads TGTGCCAGCAGCACCGGGACTAAGGCTCAAGAGACCCAGTACTTC.

CDR3 sequence reads: CASSAQVTSASYEQYF. CDR3 nucleotides: TGTGCCAGCAGTGCCCAAGTGACTAGCGCCTCCTACGAGCAGTACTTC. The chain combines TRBV9 with TRBJ2-7; TRBD2 aligns across 8 bases. Germline V lookup: CDR1 SGDLS, CDR2 YYNGEE. The CDR3 extends over 16 amino acids. V trimming: 5 bases; J trimming: 0 bases; junction bases outside the gene matches: 10.

The chain recombines TRBV28 with TRBJ1-5; 8 positions agree with TRBD1. The CDR3 runs 20 residues. Unmatched junction bases numbered 20, after V lost 5 bases and J lost 2 bases. Germline V gene data show CDR1 as MDHEN and CDR2 as SYDVKM. In DNA form, the CDR3 reads TGTGCCAGCAGTACTACCACCGTCCCGGGACAGGTTTGGGGCAATCAGCCCCAGCATTTT. It specifies CASSTTTVPGQVWGNQPQHF.

V is TRBV18 and J is TRBJ2-1; 10 bases map to TRBD2. This CDR3 is built from 15 residues. The J segment lost 2 bases and the V segment lost 4 bases, leaving 2 bases of the junction unmatched. Germline V CDR1 and CDR2: KGHSH, LQKENI. The CDR3 nucleotides are TGTGCCAGCTCACAGAGCGGGGGGGCCTACAATGAGCAGTTCTTC. This gives the protein CASSQSGGAYNEQFF.

On this clone: At one end the junction does not follow the germline gene, possibly because of a read error. The CDR3 reads CASSLAVSSYNEQFF. DNA of the CDR3: TGTGCTAGCAGCTTAGCTGTTAGCTCCTACAATGAGCAGTTCTTC. The chain has TRBV7-7 and TRBJ2-1; no firm D call. The CDR3 is 15 amino acids. The V gene's germline CDR1 is SSHAT and CDR2 FNYEAQ (reference sequence).

This clone has more than one count but fewer than ten. The chain has TRBV18 and TRBJ2-4; TRBD1 is a possible D gene (5 bases). Germline-derived CDR1 and CDR2 are KGHSH and LQKENI. This CDR3 contains 18 residues. The V gene lost 0 bases and the J gene lost 0 bases, with 15 bases spanning the gap. CDR3 nucleotide sequence: TGTGCCAGCTCACCACCGCGTCTCAGGGAACTAGCCAAAAACATTCAGTACTTC. This sequence encodes CASSPPRLRELAKNIQYF.

The chain is built from TRBV6-6 and TRBJ2-1; 12 nucleotides align to TRBD2. Trimming took 4 bases from V and 1 from J; bases not matched to a gene: 2. The CDR3 consists of 16 residues. Germline lookup yields CDR1 MNHNY and CDR2 SVGAGI (reference sequence). The CDR3 here is CASSFTSGRSYNEQFF. In DNA, the CDR3 is TGTGCCAGCAGTTTTACTAGCGGGAGGTCCTACAATGAGCAGTTCTTC.

V gene TRBV13 combines with J gene TRBJ2-2, with 10 bases matching TRBD2. This CDR3 has 16 amino acids. The junction had 8 bases not matched to a gene; V was cut back by 6 bases and J by 4 bases. In germline, CDR1 is PRHDT, CDR2 FYEKMQ (reference sequence). The CDR3 region has the DNA TGTGCCAGCAGGTTCAGAAGCGGGAGGGTCACCGGGGAGCTGTTTTTT. This gives the protein CASRFRSGRVTGELFF. The full variable domain, completed using reference TRBV13 and TRBJ2-2, is AAGVIQSPRHLIKEKRETATLKCYPIPRHDTVYWYQQGPGQDPQFLISFYEKMQSDKGSIPDRFSAQQFSDYHSELNMSSLELGDSALYFCASRFRSGRVTGELFFGEGSRLTVL.

The V and J genes are TRBV5-1 and TRBJ1-1; D call uncertain. V lost 3 bases to trimming and J lost 0 bases, with 15 bases between them. This CDR3 has 16 amino acids. Germline CDR1 reads SGHRS; CDR2 reads YFSETQ. CDR3 region: CASSWPRMNLNTEAFF. The CDR3 DNA reads TGCGCCAGCAGCTGGCCGAGGATGAATTTGAACACTGAAGCTTTCTTT.

The rearrangement uses TRBV19 and TRBJ2-6; tentative D call: TRBD1 (5 bases). Trimming shortened V by 4 bases and J by 2 bases, and 9 bases separated the two germline ends. The CDR3 runs 15 residues. Germline CDR1 reads LNHDA; CDR2 reads SQIVND (reference sequence). The CDR3 region has the DNA TGTGCCAGTAGTAAAGGACATACTGGGGCCAACGTCCTGACTTTC. As protein: CASSKGHTGANVLTF.

In this sample, this clone turned up a few times. The V call is TRBV6-1, the J call TRBJ1-3; no clear D. CDR3 length equals 15 residues. Germline V gene sequence: CDR1 MNHNS, CDR2 SASEGT. Between the trimmed V and J ends, which lost 6 bases and 2 bases, there was a span of 14 bases. CDR3 protein: CASRVGFTPGNTIYF. DNA of the CDR3: TGTGCCAGCAGGGTTGGTTTTACTCCTGGAAACACCATATATTTT.

The rearrangement links TRBV5-1 to TRBJ2-4; 13 bases line up with TRBD2. This CDR3 comprises 19 residues. Unmatched junction bases numbered 12, after V lost 5 bases and J lost 1 base. Germline V gives CDR1 SGHRS, CDR2 YFSETQ. The CDR3 region has the DNA TGCGCCAGCAGAAACTTGTGGACTAGCGGGAGCGGCGCCAAAAACATTCAGTACTTC. This codes for CASRNLWTSGSGAKNIQYF.